The 30 T cell receptor beta chains given below trace back to one sample, sequenced in a study of low-dose radiotherapy and immunotherapy resistance in tumors. Priming of first-strand cDNA relied on TRAV- and TRBV-specific primers (covering alpha and beta chains). TCRs underwent around 20 PCR cycles of amplification with a constant-region primer and V-primer adapter. Each CDR3 protein gets one entry after TCRdb re-called the reads with MiXCR. Of approximately 42,000 distinct CDR3 sequences listed, about 25% are singletons. As to time point: after trial treatment. Treatment of the sample: LDRT plus nivolumab, ipilimumab, low-dose cyclophosphamide and aspirin (RACIN trial). The material sequenced was PBMCs, taken after low-dose radiotherapy plus immunotherapy. The source is a male donor with prostate cancer.

The chain combines TRBV10-3 with TRBJ2-1, with D uncertain. From germline, CDR1 is ENHRY and CDR2 SYGVKD. Trimming removed 2 bases at V and 8 bases at J, with 7 bases between. The length of the CDR3 is 12 residues. CDR3: CAISEVSDEQFF. The DNA of the CDR3 is TGTGCCATCAGTGAGGTGAGCGATGAGCAGTTCTTC.

This clonotype was observed a few times. V and J are TRBV6-8 and TRBJ2-1; TRBD2 matches 7 bases. The CDR3 has 14 residues. V trimming: 4 bases; J trimming: 9 bases; junction bases outside the gene matches: 9. The germline V gene has CDR1 MNHGY and CDR2 SAAAGT. In DNA, the CDR3 is TGTGCCAGCAGTTCTCAGACTAGCAATACTGAGCAGTTCTTC. It encodes CASSSQTSNTEQFF.

This clonotype has at least ten counts. V and J are TRBV29-1 and TRBJ1-2, with TRBD1 as a possible D gene (5 bases). Germline CDR1 and CDR2: SQVTM and ANQGSEA. This CDR3 is built from 10 residues. Trimming cost V 7 bases and J 8 bases, with 11 bases left between them. The CDR3 DNA is TGCAGCGCATGGAAGGGGGGCTACACCTTC. This encodes CSAWKGGYTF.

This clonotype occurred many times. The junction and the germline gene differ at one end; a read error may be behind it. This chain links TRBV7-9 with TRBJ2-2, with D perhaps being TRBD1 or TRBD2 (5 bases each). The CDR3 has 13 residues. The germline V gene has CDR1 SEHNR and CDR2 FQNEAQ (reference sequence). As DNA, the CDR3 is TGTGCCATCAGCTCGGGACGTCCATGGGAGCTGTTTTTT. It yields the protein CAISSGRPWELFF.

This clonotype came up many times. The chain joins TRBV3-1 to TRBJ2-5; D not certain. The V end was cut by 1 base, the J end by 4 bases, with 1 base between. The CDR3 has 11 residues. Germline CDR1 LGHDT, CDR2 YNNKEL (reference sequence). The CDR3 DNA reads TGTGCCAGCAGCCAAGGAGAGACCCAGTACTTC. Translated, it gives CASSQGETQYF.

This clonotype was detected a few times. The chain employs TRBV9 and TRBJ2-2, with D possibly being TRBD1 (6 bases). V was cut by 2 bases and J by 4 bases, with 15 bases left in between. Germline V gene sequence: CDR1 SGDLS, CDR2 YYNGEE. The CDR3 length is 16 residues. CDR3 amino acids: CASSVGDRRVTGELFF. The CDR3 DNA sequence: TGTGCCAGCAGCGTCGGAGACAGGCGGGTCACCGGGGAGCTGTTTTTT.

This chain joins TRBV6-1 and TRBJ2-7; the D gene is possibly TRBD2 (5 bases). Germline V gene lookup returns CDR1 MNHNS and CDR2 SASEGT. V was pared by 2 bases and J by 7 bases, with 21 bases between. The CDR3 extends over 16 amino acids. This CDR3 is CASSERGQPSSSEQYF. The DNA of the CDR3 is TGTGCCAGCAGTGAACGGGGTCAACCGTCGTCTTCGGAGCAGTACTTC.

Ten or more counts support this clonotype. This chain joins TRBV19 and TRBJ2-2; 7 nucleotides match TRBD1. Germline V gene sequence: CDR1 LNHDA, CDR2 SQIVND (reference sequence). The CDR3 spans 15 residues. With V trimmed by 5 bases and J by 6 bases, 9 bases remained unmatched. CDR3 sequence reads: CASSVSDTGAGELFF. CDR3 bases: TGTGCCAGTAGTGTCTCAGACACAGGGGCCGGGGAGCTGTTTTTT.

This clonotype was found many times. This rearrangement joins TRBV15 to TRBJ2-3; TRBD2 matches at 8 bases. V dropped 0 bases and J dropped 4; count of bases not matched to a gene: 6. Per the germline V gene, CDR1 is LNHNV and CDR2 is YYDKDF (reference sequence). CDR3 length: 16 amino acids. The CDR3 loop reads CATSRDLRGGPDTQYF. The CDR3 DNA reads TGTGCCACCAGCAGAGATCTACGGGGGGGGCCAGATACGCAGTATTTT.

This clonotype was detected many times. This chain connects TRBV20-1 to TRBJ1-3; D remains ambiguous. The CDR3 runs 14 residues. Trimming shortened V by 4 bases and J by 0 bases, and 10 bases separated the two germline ends. Per the germline V gene, CDR1 is DFQATT and CDR2 is SNEGSKA (reference sequence). CDR3 nucleotides: TGCAGTGCTATCGGACGGCGCTCTGGAAACACCATATATTTT. It encodes CSAIGRRSGNTIYF.

This clonotype was observed many times. The rearrangement uses TRBV30 and TRBJ1-4; D is perhaps TRBD1 (5 bases). V was cut by 4 bases and J by 5 bases, with 11 bases left in between. Germline loops: CDR1 GTSNPN, CDR2 SVGIG (reference sequence). This CDR3 comprises 13 residues. The CDR3 reads CAWTQRGNEKLFF. CDR3 in DNA: TGTGCCTGGACCCAACGGGGCAATGAAAAACTGTTTTTT.

This clonotype was observed a handful of times. The chain employs TRBV4-3 and TRBJ1-2; the D gene is possibly TRBD1 (5 bases). CDR1 and CDR2 (germline): LGHNA, YSLEER. This CDR3 spans 14 amino acids. Trimming took off 0 bases at V and 4 bases at J, with 9 bases between the two ends. In nucleotides, the CDR3 is TGCGCCAGCAGCCAAGATTCCGGGACCTATGGCTACACCTTC. This codes for CASSQDSGTYGYTF.

This clonotype was counted ten times or more. The CDR3 DNA reads as TGTGCCAGCAGCTTGTCCTACAGGGGAGGTGAGCAGTTCTTC. Translating gives CASSLSYRGGEQFF. The chain joins TRBV5-5 to TRBJ2-1; D may be TRBD1 (7 bases). CDR1 is SGHKS and CDR2 is YYEKEE in the germline V gene (reference sequence). This CDR3 comprises 14 residues. V lost 1 base, J lost 9 bases, and 14 bases lay in between.

This clonotype was seen ten or more times. The chain couples TRBV29-1 to TRBJ2-3; D gene uncertain. CDR1 and CDR2 (germline): SQVTM, ANQGSEA. The CDR3 runs to 13 residues. V was trimmed by 4 bases and J by 1 base, leaving 9 bases between them. In DNA form, the CDR3 reads TGCAGCGTTGCCCCGGCGGGCACAGATACGCAGTATTTT. Encoded protein: CSVAPAGTDTQYF.

This clonotype came up many times. This chain uses TRBV10-1 with TRBJ2-5; D possibly matches TRBD1 or TRBD2 (5 bases each). This CDR3 comprises 12 residues. The germline CDR1 and CDR2 sequences are WNHNN and SYGVQD (reference sequence). V gave up 3 bases and J gave up 10 bases, with 12 bases separating them. The DNA for the CDR3 is TGCGCCAGCAGTGAACCGGGGACGGTCCAGTACTTC. Translation: CASSEPGTVQYF.

The rearrangement uses TRBV25-1 and TRBJ1-4, with D perhaps TRBD1 (5 bases). CDR3 length: 16 amino acids. Germline CDR1 is MGHDK and CDR2 is SYGVNS. V was clipped by 3 bases and J by 1 base, with 12 bases between them. The DNA for the CDR3 is TGTGCCAGCAGTGACTCTCGACAGCGAACTAATGAAAAACTGTTTTTT. It translates to CASSDSRQRTNEKLFF.

As for this clonotype: This is likely an artifact of a read error, given a far larger clone one base away. The V gene is TRBV11-2, the J gene TRBJ2-7; 10 bases map to TRBD2. The CDR3 consists of 16 residues. V lost 1 base to trimming and J lost 7 bases; unmatched junction nucleotides: 10. Germline loops: CDR1 SGHAT, CDR2 FQNNGV. CDR3 sequence: CASSLARLAGAEEQYF. The CDR3 DNA reads as TGTGCCAGCAGCTTAGCGCGTCTAGCGGGAGCCGAGGAGCAGTACTTC.

This clonotype was counted many times. This chain links TRBV7-7 with TRBJ1-1; 7 nucleotides line up with TRBD1. The V and J ends lost 5 bases and 5 bases, in that order; junction bases with no gene match: 5. This CDR3 comprises 13 residues. CDR1 and CDR2 from the germline V gene are SSHAT and FNYEAQ (reference sequence). CDR3 DNA: TGTGCCAGCAGCCGCGACAGGGAAACTGAAGCTTTCTTT. It translates to CASSRDRETEAFF.

The table lists this clonotype with many counts. The genes are TRBV10-2 and TRBJ2-2, with D tentatively TRBD1 (6 bases). The CDR3 extends over 15 amino acids. Trimming took off 8 bases at V and 4 bases at J, with 17 bases between the two ends. Germline V gene sequence: CDR1 WSHSY, CDR2 SAAADI. CDR3 in amino acids: CASEPGVRGTGELFF. The CDR3 bases are TGCGCCAGCGAACCAGGGGTTAGAGGCACCGGGGAGCTGTTTTTT.

The genes are TRBV5-6 and TRBJ1-6, with TRBD1 matching over 10 bases. Germline-derived CDR1 and CDR2 are SGHDT and YYEEEE. J was trimmed by 7 bases and V by 4 bases; bases with no gene match: 5. The CDR3 has 15 amino acids. CDR3 DNA sequence: TGTGCCAGCAGCGCCGGGACAGGGGACAATTCACCCCTCCACTTT. Translation gives CASSAGTGDNSPLHF.

Points on this clonotype: This likely came from a read error, as a far larger clone is one base away. V gene TRBV5-6 combines with J gene TRBJ2-1, with D tentatively TRBD1 (5 bases). The V gene lost 4 bases and the J gene lost 10 bases, with 15 bases spanning the gap. CDR1 and CDR2 (germline): SGHDT, YYEEEE. The CDR3 has 13 amino acids. CDR3 protein: CASSPLGPYEQFF. The CDR3 coding sequence is TGTGCCAGCAGCCCTTTGGGGCCCTACGAGCAGTTCTTC.

This clonotype is termed medium-sized (0.01 to 0.1%). This sequence joins TRBV9 and TRBJ2-3; 8 positions match TRBD1. Germline V CDR1 and CDR2: SGDLS, YYNGEE. The V gene end was trimmed by 0 bases and the J gene end by 5 bases; junction bases not matched to a gene: 11. This CDR3 is 17 amino acids long. CDR3 in amino acids: CASSVAGQGAGGDTQYF. The CDR3, as DNA: TGTGCCAGCAGCGTAGCCGGCCAGGGGGCTGGAGGAGATACGCAGTATTTT.

There are many counts of this clonotype. The chain combines TRBV27 with TRBJ2-1, with 7 nucleotides matching TRBD1. Trimming removed 3 bases from V and 9 bases from J; junction bases left unmatched: 11. The CDR3 covers 15 residues. CDR1 and CDR2 (germline): MNHEY, SMNVEV (reference sequence). The DNA of the CDR3 is TGTGCCAGCAGTTTTTATGGAACAGGGGTTGTTGAGCAGTTCTTC. It yields the protein CASSFYGTGVVEQFF.

DNA of the CDR3: TGTGCCAGCAGCTTGGAGGCAGGCGAGCAGTACTTC. Its protein is CASSLEAGEQYF. This chain links TRBV5-5 with TRBJ2-7; D unresolved. Germline CDR1 is SGHKS and CDR2 is YYEKEE (reference sequence). This CDR3 region has 12 residues. V was shortened by 0 bases and J by 6 bases, with 7 bases between the two germline ends. Drawing the rest from reference TRBV5-5 and TRBJ2-7, the complete variable domain is DAGVTQSPTHLIKTRGQQVTLRCSPISGHKSVSWYQQVLGQGPQFIFQYYEKEERGRGNFPDRFSARQFPNYSSELNVNALLLGDSALYLCASSLEAGEQYFGPGTRLTVT.

This clonotype was counted ten times or more. The V and J genes are TRBV6-1 and TRBJ2-3; D perhaps matches TRBD2 (6 bases). V shed 1 base and J shed 8 bases, with 10 bases lying between them. Germline CDR1 reads MNHNS; CDR2 reads SASEGT. CDR3 length equals 13 residues. The CDR3 here is CASSEVRDRTQYF. In DNA, the CDR3 is TGTGCCAGCAGTGAAGTGCGGGACCGTACGCAGTATTTT.

At least ten counts were recorded for this clonotype. J is TRBJ2-7 and V is TRBV4-1; the D is unclear. Germline V gene lookup returns CDR1 MGHRA and CDR2 YSYEKL. Trimming removed 4 bases from V and 6 bases from J, with 16 bases in between. The CDR3 covers 14 residues. The CDR3 here is CASSPTDVAVEQYF. Here the CDR3 DNA reads TGCGCCAGCAGCCCCACGGATGTTGCGGTCGAGCAGTACTTC.

This clonotype was observed at least ten times. The rearrangement uses TRBV18 and TRBJ1-3; D gene uncertain. The CDR3 totals 13 residues. V dropped 0 bases and J dropped 8 bases, with 8 bases sitting between them. Per the germline V gene, CDR1 is KGHSH and CDR2 is LQKENI. The CDR3 bases are TGTGCCAGCTCACCACCAAGTGAGGACACCATATATTTT. This translates into CASSPPSEDTIYF.

This clonotype was counted ten times or more. The genes are TRBV24-1 and TRBJ2-1; D is perhaps TRBD1 (6 bases). CDR1 is KGHDR and CDR2 is SFDVKD in the germline V gene. There are 12 residues in the CDR3. V lost 10 bases to trimming and J lost 4 bases, with 10 bases between them. CDR3: CATRDNYNEQFF. In DNA, the CDR3 is TGTGCCACTCGGGACAATTACAATGAGCAGTTCTTC.

Ten or more counts support this clonotype. V gene TRBV9 combines with J gene TRBJ2-3; 14 nucleotides match TRBD2. CDR3 length equals 18 residues. Germline trimming cut 2 bases from V and 2 bases from J; bases unmatched to any gene: 7. CDR1 and CDR2 from the germline V gene are SGDLS and YYNGEE. CDR3 DNA sequence: TGTGCCAGCAGCGTTACCGGGACTAGCGGGGGTTACACAGATACGCAGTATTTT. It translates to CASSVTGTSGGYTDTQYF. Together with reference TRBV9 and TRBJ2-3, the CDR3 gives the full variable domain: DSGVTQTPKHLITATGQRVTLRCSPRSGDLSVYWYQQSLDQGLQFLIQYYNGEERAKGNILERFSAQQFPDLHSELNLSSLELGDSALYFCASSVTGTSGGYTDTQYFGPGTRLTVL.

This clonotype was counted ten times or more. J is TRBJ1-3 and V is TRBV28; no clear D gene. V lost 5 bases and J lost 0, with 17 bases in between. The CDR3 extends over 17 amino acids. Per the germline V gene, CDR1 is MDHEN and CDR2 is SYDVKM. The CDR3 loop is CASSPDNRRYSGNTIYF. The CDR3 region has the DNA TGTGCCAGCAGTCCCGATAACCGACGGTACTCTGGAAACACCATATATTTT.